This TCR beta chain appears in the sequencing data of a study of T cells in Graves' hyperthyroidism and ophthalmopathy. Turning to this clonotype: Its antigen is as yet unknown.

TCR beta CDR3 regions were amplified from RNA transcripts. First-round RT-PCR with HTBI primers amplified the TCR CDR3 region. TCRdb used MiXCR to reprocess the multiplex PCR reads, holding one entry per CDR3 protein. This sample has about 380,000 distinct CDR3 sequences, with approximately 15% found just once. Study-level results: The majority of expanded thyroid clonotypes above 0.001 also appeared in blood.

The CDR3 spans 14 residues. V gave up 2 bases and J gave up 6 bases, with 11 bases separating them. This receptor was obtained from a young man with Graves' hyperthyroidism that later progressed to Graves' ophthalmopathy. The V call is TRBV12-3 or TRBV12-4, the J call TRBJ2-1; no definite D call. Input material: blood. The CDR3 region is CASSLTIDINEQFF. CDR3 in DNA: TGTGCCAGCAGTTTAACGATAGATATCAATGAGCAGTTCTTC.